One sample yielded the 4 T cell receptor beta chains listed below, sequenced in a study of CD8 T cells in ankylosing spondylitis. Via MiXCR, TCRdb re-called the 5' RACE reads, giving one row per CDR3 protein. This sample has about 220,000 distinct CDR3 sequences; under 12% occur once, and the top ten carry under 25%. Specimen: blood, either unsorted or a sorted T cell fraction (not recorded which). These receptors originate from a male donor with ankylosing spondylitis or in good health (not recorded which).

This clonotype was recorded at least ten times. The V call is TRBV5-1, the J call TRBJ1-4; a possible D gene is TRBD1 (6 bases). The CDR3 spans 13 residues. V lost 4 bases to trimming and J lost 6 bases, with 10 bases between them. Germline loops: CDR1 SGHRS, CDR2 YFSETQ. CDR3 residues: CASSQRGDEKLFF. In nucleotides, the CDR3 is TGCGCCAGCAGCCAAAGGGGGGATGAAAAACTGTTTTTT.

This clonotype turned up a few times. CDR3 amino acids: CASSLGTAIEQYF. CDR3 in DNA: TGTGCCAGCAGCCTCGGGACAGCCATCGAGCAGTACTTC. The J gene is TRBJ2-7, the V gene TRBV5-6, with 7 bases matching TRBD1. The CDR3 is 13 amino acids. Looked up from germline, CDR1 is SGHDT and CDR2 is YYEEEE. V gave up 4 bases and J gave up 6 bases; unmatched junction bases: 7.

The chain has TRBV6-5 and TRBJ2-5; possible D gene TRBD1, 5 bases. CDR3 length: 14 amino acids. V was cut by 2 bases and J by 2 bases, with 9 bases left in between. The germline V gene has CDR1 MNHEY and CDR2 SVGAGI. DNA of the CDR3: TGTGCCAGCAGTTACGCCCAGGGACAAGAGACCCAGTACTTC. Protein product: CASSYAQGQETQYF.

This clonotype was observed once. The CDR3 region is CASSPSGGGLYEQYF. The CDR3 DNA reads as TGTGCCAGCAGCCCATCGGGGGGGGGCCTCTACGAGCAGTACTTC. The chain is built from TRBV3-1 and TRBJ2-7; TRBD2 matches at 8 bases. Germline CDR1 is LGHDT and CDR2 is YNNKEL (reference sequence). V shed 4 bases, J shed 3 bases, and the junction held 8 bases outside the gene matches. CDR3 length: 15 amino acids.